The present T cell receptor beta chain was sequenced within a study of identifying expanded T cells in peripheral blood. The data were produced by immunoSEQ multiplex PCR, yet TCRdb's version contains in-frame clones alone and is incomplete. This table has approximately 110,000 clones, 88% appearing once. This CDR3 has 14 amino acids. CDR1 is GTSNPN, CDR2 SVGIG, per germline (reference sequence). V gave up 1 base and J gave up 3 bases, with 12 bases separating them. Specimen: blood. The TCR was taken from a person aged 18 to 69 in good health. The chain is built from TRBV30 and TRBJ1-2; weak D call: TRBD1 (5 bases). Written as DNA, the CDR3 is TGTGCCTGGAGTGCCACAGGAAACTACTATGGCTACACCTTC. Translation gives CAWSATGNYYGYTF.